The rows below give T cell receptor beta chains drawn from one sample of a study of T cell changes during pregnancy in multiple sclerosis. Clones were read by immunoSEQ multiplex PCR, and TCRdb kept only the in-frame ones, dropping some. The sample contains about 36,000 clones, 93% of which appear only once. Material: CD4+ T cells from peripheral blood mononuclear cells, obtained in the first trimester of pregnancy. The receptors derive from a female donor with multiple sclerosis, enrolled in a pregnancy study. Each CDR3 is given with its conserved first and last residue. Fields, in order: CDR3 DNA, CDR3 protein, CDR3 length, V gene, J gene, clone size, D gene. D genes are given only for firm matches. Size is stated for part of the rows, as once, few or many counts, or as a class when the clone is expanded.

TGTGCCAGCAGCTTTGACAGGGGTGAGACCCAGTACTTC	CASSFDRGETQYF	13	TRBV7-9	TRBJ2-5	.	TRBD1
TGTGCCAGCAGGGAAGGGGCTCAGCAAGAGACCCAGTACTTC	CASREGAQQETQYF	14	TRBV2	TRBJ2-5	.	.
TGTGCCAGCAGTTCCGCCGGGACAGCGACCTACGAGCAGTACTTC	CASSSAGTATYEQYF	15	TRBV28	TRBJ2-7	.	TRBD1
TGCGCCAGCAGCTTGGCCGGGACACTAAACACTGAAGCTTTCTTT	CASSLAGTLNTEAFF	15	TRBV5-1	TRBJ1-1	once	.
TGTGCCAGCAGTGAAAGATCGGACAGGTCTTTCAAAAAACTGTTTTTT	CASSERSDRSFKKLFF	16	TRBV2	TRBJ1-4	.	TRBD1
TGTGCCAGCAGCCCCCGACAGTCCACAGATACGCAGTATTTT	CASSPRQSTDTQYF	14	TRBV5-4	TRBJ2-3	.	.
TGTGCCAGCAGCTTTCTAGCGGGGGGTTTTACAGATACGCAGTATTTT	CASSFLAGGFTDTQYF	16	TRBV7-9	TRBJ2-3	.	TRBD2
TGCGCCAGCAGCCAAGAAATGGGCGGGATTCAGCCCCAGCATTTT	CASSQEMGGIQPQHF	15	TRBV4-1	TRBJ1-5	few	.
TGTGCCATCACAGTTGGCTATGGCTACACCTTC	CAITVGYGYTF	11	TRBV2	TRBJ1-2	.	.
TGTGCCAGCAGTCCTGTCACAGGTGAAGCTTTCTTT	CASSPVTGEAFF	12	TRBV2	TRBJ1-1	.	.
TGTGCCAGCAGCACTACAGGGACGAACACTGAAGCTTTCTTT	CASSTTGTNTEAFF	14	TRBV28	TRBJ1-1	.	.
TGTGCCAGCAGCTTAACCAACAGCGGGGAGCTGTTTTTT	CASSLTNSGELFF	13	TRBV7-2	TRBJ2-2	.	.
TGTGCCAGCAGCGGTGCAGGACAGAACAATGAGCAGTTCTTC	CASSGAGQNNEQFF	14	TRBV7-2	TRBJ2-1	.	.
TGTGCCAGCAGCGAGGGGGCAGGGGGCTACGAGCAGTACTTC	CASSEGAGGYEQYF	14	TRBV9	TRBJ2-7	.	TRBD1
TGTGCCAGCAGCCCCCTGGGGCGCAATGAGCAGTTCTTC	CASSPLGRNEQFF	13	TRBV7-2	TRBJ2-1	.	.
TGTGCCATCAGCTGGGACAGGGTGAGCTACGAGCAGTACTTC	CAISWDRVSYEQYF	14	TRBV10-3	TRBJ2-7	.	TRBD1
TGTGCCAGTAGTAGACAACAGGGGGCGAGGAACGAGCAGTACTTC	CASSRQQGARNEQYF	15	TRBV19	TRBJ2-7	.	TRBD1
TGTGCCTGGAGTCCACTAGCGGGGAAGGCCTACGAGCAGTACTTC	CAWSPLAGKAYEQYF	15	TRBV30	TRBJ2-7	.	TRBD2
TGTGCCAGCAGCTTGTGGTACAGGGATGAAGCTTTCTTT	CASSLWYRDEAFF	13	TRBV5-4	TRBJ1-1	.	.
TGTGCCAGCAGCAAAGCGGGAGGGCCACAGTACTTC	CASSKAGGPQYF	12	TRBV7-3	TRBJ2-5	.	TRBD2
TGTGCCAGCAGGATGACAGGGACAGATACGCAGTATTTT	CASRMTGTDTQYF	13	TRBV5-6	TRBJ2-3	.	TRBD1
TGTGCCAGTAGAAGCGGCGGGGGGAGGAACGAGCAGTACTTC	CASRSGGGRNEQYF	14	TRBV19	TRBJ2-7	.	TRBD2
TGTGCCAGCAGCGCTAGACTCGGAGGGAGAGGTTACAATGAGCAGTTCTTC	CASSARLGGRGYNEQFF	17	TRBV7-2	TRBJ2-1	.	.
TGCGCCAGCAGCCCCCGGGGGTCCGATACGCAGTATTTT	CASSPRGSDTQYF	13	TRBV5-1	TRBJ2-3	.	.
TGTGCCAGCAGTCCCCAGACCGGGACTAGTCGTAGGGAGCAGTTCTTC	CASSPQTGTSRREQFF	16	TRBV27	TRBJ2-1	.	TRBD2
TGTGCCAGTTCCGTTTGGGGGCCAGCCAAAAACATTCAGTACTTC	CASSVWGPAKNIQYF	15	TRBV2	TRBJ2-4	.	.
TGTGCCATCAGTGAGTCTTCGACAGGCCGTCACTACGAGCAGTACTTC	CAISESSTGRHYEQYF	16	TRBV10-3	TRBJ2-7	.	.
TGCGCCAGCAGCTTACGGGCCCTGGGACAGGGTCTGAGGAATGAGCAGTTCTTC	CASSLRALGQGLRNEQFF	18	TRBV5-1	TRBJ2-1	.	TRBD1
TGTGCCAGCAGCCCTAGCCCCGGACGGAATGGCCTCTACGAGCAGTACTTC	CASSPSPGRNGLYEQYF	17	TRBV13	TRBJ2-7	.	.
TGTGCCAGCAGCTCCGCGGGGCTGAGTAATTCACCCCTCCACTTT	CASSSAGLSNSPLHF	15	TRBV7-8	TRBJ1-6	.	.
TGCGCCAGCAGTCGACAAGGGCAGGGGGCGTACAATGAGCAGTTCTTC	CASSRQGQGAYNEQFF	16	TRBV5-1	TRBJ2-1	.	TRBD1
TGTGCCGATGCGCGGGAGGGCTATGAGCAGTTCTTC	CADAREGYEQFF	12	TRBV2	TRBJ2-1	.	TRBD2
TGTGCCAGCAGCAAGGACAGGGCCAGCCCTGAAGCTTTCTTT	CASSKDRASPEAFF	14	TRBV5-5	TRBJ1-1	.	TRBD1
TGTGCCAGTAAGGACAGCTACACTGAAGCTTTCTTT	CASKDSYTEAFF	12	TRBV19	TRBJ1-1	.	.
TGTGCCAGTAGTAATACGGGGAACACTGAAGCTTTCTTT	CASSNTGNTEAFF	13	TRBV19	TRBJ1-1	.	.
TGTGCCAGCAGCTCGAACCGGGACAGACTCTCCTACGAGCAGTACTTC	CASSSNRDRLSYEQYF	16	TRBV7-9	TRBJ2-7	few	TRBD1
TGTGCCAGCAGCTTAGGACTAGCGGGGGGGCAGGATGAGCAGTTCTTC	CASSLGLAGGQDEQFF	16	TRBV7-9	TRBJ2-1	.	TRBD2
TGTGCCAGCAGTGCGACTTCCTACGAGCAGTACTTC	CASSATSYEQYF	12	TRBV2	TRBJ2-7	few	.
TGTGCCAGCAGTTTGGGCGGGATATCCTACGAGCAGTACTTC	CASSLGGISYEQYF	14	TRBV28	TRBJ2-7	few	.
TGTGCCATCAGTGGACTAGCGGGGGGTTCGAATACGCAGTATTTT	CAISGLAGGSNTQYF	15	TRBV10-3	TRBJ2-3	.	TRBD2
TGTGCCAGCTCACGACAGAGCAATGAAAAACTGTTTTTT	CASSRQSNEKLFF	13	TRBV18	TRBJ1-4	.	.
TGTGCCACCAGCAGGAGCGGGAGTTCCTACGAGCAGTACTTC	CATSRSGSSYEQYF	14	TRBV15	TRBJ2-7	.	TRBD2
TGTGCCAGCAGCCAAGAGGCCGGCCGGGGGGAAAAACTGTTTTTT	CASSQEAGRGEKLFF	15	TRBV4-2	TRBJ1-4	.	.
TGCGCCAGCAGCTTGGATGGCGGGGGGAGCAATCAGCCCCAGCATTTT	CASSLDGGGSNQPQHF	16	TRBV5-1	TRBJ1-5	.	.
TGTGCCAGCAGTTCGGGGGGGGGAGCCGGGGAGCTGTTTTTT	CASSSGGGAGELFF	14	TRBV5-5	TRBJ2-2	.	TRBD2
TGTGCCAGTTCCCACAGGGTTAACACTGAAGCTTTCTTT	CASSHRVNTEAFF	13	TRBV19	TRBJ1-1	once	.